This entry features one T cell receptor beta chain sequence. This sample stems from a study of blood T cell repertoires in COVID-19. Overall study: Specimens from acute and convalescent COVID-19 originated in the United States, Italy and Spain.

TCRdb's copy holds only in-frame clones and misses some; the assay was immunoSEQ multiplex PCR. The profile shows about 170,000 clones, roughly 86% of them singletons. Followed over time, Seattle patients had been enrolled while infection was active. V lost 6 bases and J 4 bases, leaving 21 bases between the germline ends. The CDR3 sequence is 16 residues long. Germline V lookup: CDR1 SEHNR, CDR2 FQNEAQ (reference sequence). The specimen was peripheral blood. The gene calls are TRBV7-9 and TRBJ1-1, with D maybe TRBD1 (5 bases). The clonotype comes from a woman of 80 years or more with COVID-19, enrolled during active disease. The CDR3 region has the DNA TGTGCCAGCAGTAGGGTCGGTGGAGCAAGGGGCACTGAAGCTTTCTTT. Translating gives CASSRVGGARGTEAFF.